Presented here are 28 T cell receptor beta chains from one specimen sequenced in a study of Ad26.COV2.S vaccination and SARS-CoV-2 variants (dated by TCRdb to about 2021). Sample treatment or condition, as interpreted from the label and publication: some 20 received Ad26.COV2.S at low or high dose, single or two shots; roughly five received placebo; per-sample allocation not given. For vaccine and placebo recipients, the sequenced repertoires came from samples collected on day 63 after the first injection. Libraries were made using the immunoSEQ multiplex PCR assay. TCRdb stores this immuneACCESS table with in-frame sequences only. Part of the clones is absent; in the studies checked, under half of the shortfall reflects unresolved V genes, and no reason is known for the rest. Recorded for this sample are 440,000 or so clones; 89% of them occurred a single time. Together, the top ten hold approximately 1.7% of the sample.

Material: peripheral blood, obtained in a trial of Ad26.COV2.S vaccine versus placebo. These receptors came from a person between 18 and 60 years old who received the Ad26.COV2.S COVID-19 vaccine or a placebo.

The rearrangement joins TRBV9 to TRBJ2-7, with D hard to call. The CDR3 runs to 16 residues. V was pared by 0 bases and J by 1 base, with 14 bases between. Germline V CDR1 and CDR2: SGDLS, YYNGEE. The CDR3 protein is CASSVDSTAQSYEQYF. DNA of the CDR3: TGTGCCAGCAGCGTAGACAGTACAGCACAATCCTACGAGCAGTACTTC.

The CDR3 reads CASSSVQVGGNTEAFF. As DNA, the CDR3 is TGCGCCAGCAGCTCGGTACAGGTCGGGGGGAACACTGAAGCTTTCTTT. The chain recombines TRBV5-1 with TRBJ1-1, with TRBD1 as a possible D gene (5 bases). The CDR3 is made up of 16 amino acids. Germline CDR1 and CDR2: SGHRS and YFSETQ. The germline V and J ends were trimmed by 3 bases and 1 base, with 16 bases remaining between them.

The chain employs TRBV29-1 and TRBJ1-3; unclear D gene. CDR3 length equals 13 residues. Germline V gene data show CDR1 as SQVTM and CDR2 as ANQGSEA. Trimming took 6 bases from V and 0 from J, leaving 9 bases between them. The CDR3 region is CSVTWDSGNTIYF. The CDR3 region has the DNA TGCAGCGTCACTTGGGACTCTGGAAACACCATATATTTT.

The chain employs TRBV5-1 and TRBJ1-5, with D tentatively TRBD1 (6 bases). Trimming stripped 2 bases from V and 4 bases from J, with 13 bases between. The CDR3 is made up of 15 amino acids. Germline assignment: CDR1 SGHRS and CDR2 YFSETQ. The CDR3 loop reads CASSLAGHPNQPQHF. The CDR3 DNA is TGCGCCAGCAGCTTAGCGGGACATCCAAATCAGCCCCAGCATTTT.

There are a few counts of this clone. The CDR3 loop reads CASNPPGEGHYGYTF. CDR3 DNA sequence: TGTGCCAGCAACCCCCCGGGTGAAGGCCACTATGGCTACACCTTC. The genes are TRBV28 and TRBJ1-2; D uncertain. Per the germline V gene, CDR1 is MDHEN and CDR2 is SYDVKM. The V and J ends lost 7 bases and 3 bases respectively, with 18 bases between them. The CDR3 loop spans 15 amino acids.

The rearrangement links TRBV7-9 to TRBJ2-7, with D unclear. This CDR3 has 12 amino acids. Germline lookup yields CDR1 SEHNR and CDR2 FQNEAQ (reference sequence). Trimming cost V 4 bases and J 3 bases, with 7 bases left between them. The CDR3 sequence: CASSSTVYEQYF. CDR3 nucleotide sequence: TGTGCCAGCAGCTCTACAGTCTACGAGCAGTACTTC.

The gene calls are TRBV4-2 and TRBJ1-1; TRBD1 matches 8 bases. Germline lookup yields CDR1 LGHNA and CDR2 YNFKEQ. After removal of 4 bases from V and 3 bases from J, the junction contained 13 bases not matched to a gene. CDR3 size: 17 residues. DNA for the CDR3: TGTGCCAGCAGCCCGCTAACAGGGGGTCGGGCGGACACTGAAGCTTTCTTT. Its translation: CASSPLTGGRADTEAFF.

V usage is TRBV7-6 and J usage is TRBJ1-6, with TRBD1 matching over 9 bases. Germline CDR1 reads SGHVS; CDR2 reads FNYEAQ. With 1 base clipped from V and 8 bases from J, the junction kept 3 bases outside the gene matches. This CDR3 spans 15 amino acids. This CDR3 reads CASSLGTGEDSPLHF. The CDR3, as DNA: TGTGCCAGCAGCTTAGGGACAGGGGAGGATTCACCCCTCCACTTT.

The CDR3: CASSLLGTWNTEAFF. The CDR3 nucleotides are TGTGCCAGCAGCTTGTTGGGCACATGGAACACTGAAGCTTTCTTT. The chain links TRBV5-5 to TRBJ1-1; D gene uncertain. The CDR3 is made up of 15 amino acids. Germline-derived CDR1 and CDR2 are SGHKS and YYEKEE (reference sequence). Trimming stripped 1 base from V and 1 base from J, with 11 bases between.

The rearrangement links TRBV6-5 to TRBJ1-3; no firm D call. This CDR3 comprises 14 residues. Germline V gives CDR1 MNHEY, CDR2 SVGAGI. V lost 4 bases, J lost 2 bases, and 9 bases lay in between. CDR3 coding DNA: TGTGCCAGCAGTTCCCCTTTTACTGGAAACACCATATATTTT. Translated, it gives CASSSPFTGNTIYF.

Only a few counts were recorded for this clone. The CDR3 DNA sequence: TGTGCCAGCAGTTACGCGTTAGATGGTACGCAGTATTTT. Its protein is CASSYALDGTQYF. The chain is built from TRBV6-2 or TRBV6-3 and TRBJ2-3; D uncertain. Germline V CDR1 and CDR2: MNHEY, SVGEGT. CDR3 size: 13 residues. V lost 2 bases and J 8 bases, leaving 11 bases between the germline ends.

The chain employs TRBV5-6 and TRBJ1-1; D remains unclear. The CDR3 contains 15 residues. Between the trimmed V and J ends, which lost 4 bases and 6 bases, there was a span of 19 bases. Germline loops: CDR1 SGHDT, CDR2 YYEEEE. The DNA of the CDR3 is TGTGCCAGCAGCGGAACAAAGTGGCCTGGTTCTGAAGCTTTCTTT. This encodes CASSGTKWPGSEAFF.

This clone was seen a handful of times. This specimen includes other DNA sequences encoding the same CDR3. The chain links TRBV19 to TRBJ2-2; D is unresolved. Between the trimmed V and J ends, which lost 1 base and 6 bases, there was a span of 3 bases. CDR1 and CDR2 (germline): LNHDA, SQIVND (reference sequence). CDR3 size: 12 residues. CDR3 sequence (DNA): TGTGCCAGTAGTATAGGGCCCGGGGAGCTGTTTTTT. Protein product: CASSIGPGELFF.

The gene calls are TRBV27 and TRBJ2-7; 8 bases agree with TRBD1. The CDR3 runs 14 residues. J gave up 3 bases and V 9 bases, and 10 bases lay outside the gene matches. In germline, CDR1 is MNHEY, CDR2 SMNVEV (reference sequence). This CDR3 is CASARTGGNYEQYF. The CDR3 nucleotides are TGTGCCAGTGCCCGCACAGGGGGAAACTACGAGCAGTACTTC.

The DNA for the CDR3 is TGTGCCTGGAGCGCGGGACAGGGGAACACCGGGGAGCTGTTTTTT. The encoded protein is CAWSAGQGNTGELFF. V usage is TRBV30 and J usage is TRBJ2-2; 9 nucleotides align to TRBD1. This CDR3 has 15 amino acids. Losses at the gene ends were 3 bases for V and 1 base for J; bases not matched to a gene: 3. Germline CDR1 is GTSNPN and CDR2 is SVGIG (reference sequence).

This clone is a singleton in its sample. This rearrangement joins TRBV7-2 to TRBJ2-7; TRBD1 is a possible D gene (6 bases). Trimming took 1 base from V and 3 from J, leaving 10 bases between them. The CDR3 spans 14 residues. Germline V gives CDR1 SGHTA, CDR2 FQGNSA. The CDR3 region is CASSLGGTRYEQYF. CDR3 nucleotides: TGTGCCAGCAGCTTAGGAGGGACACGCTACGAGCAGTACTTC. The variable domain in full, with the rest retrieved from reference TRBV7-2 and TRBJ2-7, is GAGVSQSPSNKVTEKGKDVELRCDPISGHTALYWYRQSLGQGLEFLIYFQGNSAPDKSGLPSDRFSAERTGGSVSTLTIQRTQQEDSAVYLCASSLGGTRYEQYFGPGTRLTVT.

This chain uses TRBV7-9 with TRBJ2-4; D gene ambiguous. The CDR3 consists of 15 residues. CDR1 and CDR2 from the germline V gene are SEHNR and FQNEAQ (reference sequence). V lost 2 bases to trimming and J lost 1 base, with 9 bases between them. This CDR3 reads CASSLSLVAKNIQYF. Written as DNA, the CDR3 is TGTGCCAGCAGCTTATCTTTGGTTGCCAAAAACATTCAGTACTTC.

V usage is TRBV27 and J usage is TRBJ1-2; no reliable D call. V lost 1 base, J lost 4 bases, and 13 bases lay in between. The germline V gene has CDR1 MNHEY and CDR2 SMNVEV (reference sequence). The CDR3 sequence is 15 residues long. The CDR3 loop is CASSLFGVSSYGYTF. DNA for the CDR3: TGTGCCAGCAGTTTATTTGGGGTTTCTAGCTATGGCTACACCTTC.

The V and J genes are TRBV12-3 or TRBV12-4 and TRBJ2-5; no definite D call. V gave up 1 base and J gave up 2 bases, with 5 bases separating them. This CDR3 is 13 amino acids long. Here the CDR3 reads CASSLVQQETQYF. The CDR3 DNA reads TGTGCCAGCAGTTTAGTACAGCAAGAGACCCAGTACTTC.

The chain has TRBV5-4 and TRBJ2-5, with TRBD2 matching 8 bases. V lost 4 bases, J lost 0 bases, and 5 bases stayed unmatched. This CDR3 is built from 15 residues. The germline gives CDR1 SGHNT, CDR2 YYREEE (reference sequence). The chain's CDR3 is CASSSVAGNQETQYF. CDR3 coding DNA: TGTGCCAGCAGCAGCGTAGCGGGAAACCAAGAGACCCAGTACTTC.

V and J are TRBV7-2 and TRBJ2-1; no firm D call. The germline gives CDR1 SGHTA, CDR2 FQGNSA. V gave up 0 bases and J gave up 0 bases, with 6 bases separating them. The CDR3 totals 15 residues. The DNA of the CDR3 is TGTGCCAGCAGCTTAGCGGCGACCTCCTACAATGAGCAGTTCTTC. The encoded protein is CASSLAATSYNEQFF.

The chain couples TRBV7-9 to TRBJ1-1; D not certain. Germline V gene sequence: CDR1 SEHNR, CDR2 FQNEAQ (reference sequence). Deletions cut 3 bases from V and 7 bases from J, with 9 bases between. The CDR3 is 12 amino acids. CDR3 residues: CASSFLQNEAFF. The CDR3 DNA reads as TGTGCCAGCAGCTTTTTGCAGAATGAAGCTTTCTTT.

V is TRBV7-8 and J is TRBJ2-7; 13 bases agree with TRBD2. The CDR3 runs 17 residues. Per germline, CDR1 SGHVS and CDR2 FQNEAQ. The V and J ends lost 6 bases and 3 bases, in that order; junction bases with no gene match: 11. CDR3 nucleotide sequence: TGTGCCAGCAGTCGACGGACTAGCGGGAGTTGGATCTACGAGCAGTACTTC. Amino acid sequence: CASSRRTSGSWIYEQYF.

The CDR3 sequence is CASENTEAFF. The DNA for the CDR3 is TGTGCCAGTGAGAACACTGAAGCTTTCTTT. V usage is TRBV2 and J usage is TRBJ1-1, with no clear D. Per the germline V gene, CDR1 is SNHLY and CDR2 is FYNNEI. Trimming took off 9 bases at V and 1 base at J, with 3 bases between the two ends. The CDR3 has 10 residues.

This clone was detected once. This rearrangement joins TRBV28 to TRBJ2-7; the match to TRBD1 covers 9 bases. V lost 7 bases to trimming and J lost 6 bases; unmatched junction nucleotides: 16. The CDR3 has 16 residues. CDR1 is MDHEN, CDR2 SYDVKM, per germline. The CDR3 nucleotides are TGTGCCAGCACGCCCGGGACAGGGTTTGTGTTAGGCGAGCAGTACTTC. The encoded protein is CASTPGTGFVLGEQYF.

V is TRBV24-1 and J is TRBJ2-3, with TRBD1 matching over 7 bases. This CDR3 is built from 15 residues. J gave up 2 bases and V 4 bases, and 5 bases lay outside the gene matches. CDR1 and CDR2 from the germline V gene are KGHDR and SFDVKD. In nucleotides, the CDR3 is TGTGCCACCAGTGACCCGGGACAGACCACAGATACGCAGTATTTT. This codes for CATSDPGQTTDTQYF.

This clone has ten or more counts. The V and J genes are TRBV25-1 and TRBJ1-2, with 7 positions matching TRBD1. V trimming: 3 bases; J trimming: 4 bases; junction bases outside the gene matches: 8. The length of the CDR3 is 15 residues. Per germline, CDR1 MGHDK and CDR2 SYGVNS. CDR3 residues: CASSDPTGVSYGYTF. CDR3 DNA: TGTGCCAGCAGTGACCCTACAGGGGTGAGCTATGGCTACACCTTC.

The chain recombines TRBV25-1 with TRBJ1-2; D gene unclear. This CDR3 has 14 residues. CDR1 and CDR2 (germline): MGHDK, SYGVNS. Trimming removed 5 bases at V and 5 bases at J, with 15 bases between. The CDR3 spells CASSFGRAGYGYTF. The CDR3 nucleotides are TGTGCCAGCAGTTTCGGTAGGGCGGGTTATGGCTACACCTTC.